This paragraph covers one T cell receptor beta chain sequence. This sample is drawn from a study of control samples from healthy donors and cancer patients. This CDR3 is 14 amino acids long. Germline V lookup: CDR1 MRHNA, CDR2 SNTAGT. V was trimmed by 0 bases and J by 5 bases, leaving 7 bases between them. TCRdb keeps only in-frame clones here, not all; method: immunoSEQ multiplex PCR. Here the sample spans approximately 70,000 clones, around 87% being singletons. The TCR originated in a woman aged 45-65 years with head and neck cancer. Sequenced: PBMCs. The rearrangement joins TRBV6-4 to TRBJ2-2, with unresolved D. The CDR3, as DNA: TGTGCCAGCAGTGACTCGCAGGAGACCGGGGAGCTGTTTTTT. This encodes CASSDSQETGELFF.